This T cell receptor beta chain was identified during a study of T cells in Graves' hyperthyroidism and ophthalmopathy. The TCR beta CDR3 regions underwent amplification using RNA transcripts as the source. The TCR CDR3 first-round RT-PCR relied on the HTBI primer set. TCRdb re-called the multiplex PCR reads with MiXCR, one entry per CDR3 protein. Of 300,000 to 350,000 distinct CDR3 sequences in the sample, around 16% were seen once. As for this clonotype: One end of the junction is discordant with germline, which a read error may explain.

Germline assignment: CDR1 SGHRS and CDR2 YFSETQ. The CDR3 length is 13 residues. The rearrangement uses TRBV5-1 and TRBJ2-5; D unresolved. The sequence was obtained from a man aged 25-45 years with Graves' hyperthyroidism. Sample: blood. Here the CDR3 reads CASSLGAQETQCF. The CDR3 DNA follows: TGCGCCAGCAGCTTGGGGGCCCAAGAGACCCAGTGCTTC.